The 8 T cell receptor beta chains below come from one sample, sequenced in a study of shared clonotypes between healthy human individuals. Only in-frame clones appear in the TCRdb table, and some are missing; sequencing was by immunoSEQ multiplex PCR. The sample holds around 100,000 clones, under 70% seen once. The sample taken for sequencing was memory CD8+ T cells sorted from blood. Subset defined: CD45RO+ cells pooled with CCR7-negative TemRA cells. The receptors were sampled from a woman younger than 45 in good health.

Only a few counts were recorded for this clone. DNA for the CDR3: TGTGCCAGCAGTTTGGGTGGCTCTGGCTACACCTTC. It encodes CASSLGGSGYTF. This rearrangement joins TRBV28 to TRBJ1-2; D not certain. The CDR3 has 12 amino acids. CDR1 and CDR2 (germline): MDHEN, SYDVKM. Trimming cost V 3 bases and J 7 bases, with 9 bases left between them.

V and J are TRBV10-3 and TRBJ2-7; 10 bases map to TRBD1. V was pared by 2 bases and J by 6 bases, with 7 bases of the junction left unmatched. This CDR3 has 15 residues. CDR1 and CDR2 from the germline V gene are ENHRY and SYGVKD. Written as DNA, the CDR3 is TGTGCCATCAGTGAGCGGACAGGGGGAACCGCCGAGCAGTACTTC. This gives the protein CAISERTGGTAEQYF.

CDR3 sequence: CASSKPTGGEAKNIQYF. Here the CDR3 DNA reads TGTGCCAGCAGCAAACCAACAGGGGGGGAAGCCAAAAACATTCAGTACTTC. The chain uses TRBV5-6 and TRBJ2-4, with a weak D call TRBD1 (8 bases). The CDR3 spans 17 residues. Germline assignment: CDR1 SGHDT and CDR2 YYEEEE. Between the trimmed V and J ends, which lost 4 bases and 0 bases, there was a span of 17 bases.

This chain connects TRBV25-1 to TRBJ2-1; TRBD2 aligns across 10 bases. V shed 3 bases, J shed 10 bases, and the junction held 9 bases outside the gene matches. The CDR3 spans 15 residues. Germline V gene data show CDR1 as MGHDK and CDR2 as SYGVNS. The CDR3 DNA reads as TGTGCCAGCAGTGACCCCGGGACTAGCGTTACCGAGCAGTTCTTC. Its translation is CASSDPGTSVTEQFF.

This clone came up a few times. V and J are TRBV7-9 and TRBJ2-7, with TRBD2 identical over 12 bases. CDR3 size: 16 residues. Per the germline V gene, CDR1 is SEHNR and CDR2 is FQNEAQ (reference sequence). Trimming removed 6 bases from V and 4 bases from J; junction bases left unmatched: 10. The CDR3 reads CASSQTSGSRKYEQYF. The CDR3 DNA is TGTGCCAGCAGTCAGACTAGCGGGAGCCGTAAATACGAGCAGTACTTC.

This chain connects TRBV6-1 to TRBJ2-7, with D tentatively TRBD1 (6 bases). Germline V gives CDR1 MNHNS, CDR2 SASEGT. Trimming cost V 1 base and J 2 bases, with 12 bases left between them. The CDR3 runs to 15 residues. The CDR3 region has the DNA TGTGCCAGCAGTGAAGATGGGGGCCACCCCTACGAGCAGTACTTC. This codes for CASSEDGGHPYEQYF.

J is TRBJ1-5 and V is TRBV28, with D possibly being TRBD1 (5 bases). Germline V gene sequence: CDR1 MDHEN, CDR2 SYDVKM. This CDR3 region has 18 residues. Trimming took 3 bases from V and 0 from J, leaving 18 bases between them. CDR3 in DNA: TGTGCCAGCAGTTTTTCCCCGAGGACACCTTATAGCAATCAGCCCCAGCATTTT. This sequence encodes CASSFSPRTPYSNQPQHF.

The rearrangement uses TRBV19 and TRBJ2-7; D remains unclear. V dropped 1 base and J dropped 5 bases, with 15 bases sitting between them. This CDR3 is built from 15 residues. Germline V CDR1 and CDR2: LNHDA, SQIVND (reference sequence). Here the CDR3 DNA reads TGTGCCAGTAGTATAGTGGGCAGTCCCCCCCACGAGCAGTACTTC. Protein product: CASSIVGSPPHEQYF.